These T cell receptor beta chains were read from a single sample in a study of cytomegalovirus exposure and HLA in healthy donors. TCRdb keeps only in-frame clones here, not all; method: immunoSEQ multiplex PCR. The data hold fewer than 40,000 clones, with about three fifths observed a single time. Sequencing used PBMCs. The origin of the receptors is a man in his forties or fifties in good health and CMV-seropositive. Each CDR3 is given with its conserved first and last residue. D genes are given only for firm matches. Rows may omit the clone size; those that give it use once, few, many or a size class.

clone size | J gene | D gene | V gene | CDR3 protein | CDR3 DNA
. | TRBJ1-5 | . | TRBV7-2 | CASSPGQGRQPQHF | TGTGCCAGCAGCCCCGGGCAGGGTAGGCAGCCCCAGCATTTT
. | TRBJ2-1 | TRBD1 | TRBV9 | CASSLSGTGGYEQFF | TGTGCCAGCAGCCTCTCCGGGACAGGGGGGTATGAGCAGTTCTTC
. | TRBJ2-2 | . | TRBV5-1 | CASSFLTANTGELFF | TGCGCCAGCAGCTTCTTGACAGCGAACACCGGGGAGCTGTTTTTT
medium-sized | TRBJ2-1 | . | TRBV6-6 | CASSWDIANEQFF | TGTGCCAGCAGTTGGGACATAGCTAATGAGCAGTTCTTC
. | TRBJ2-2 | . | TRBV13 | CASSLIPGELFF | TGTGCCAGCAGCTTAATCCCGGGGGAGCTGTTTTTT
few | TRBJ2-7 | . | TRBV29-1 | CSAAGDVSYEQYF | TGCAGCGCCGCCGGAGACGTGTCCTACGAGCAGTACTTC
. | TRBJ1-5 | TRBD1 | TRBV19 | CASRTDRGEPQHF | TGTGCCAGTAGGACCGACAGGGGAGAGCCCCAGCATTTT
. | TRBJ1-5 | . | TRBV6-5 | CASSYDTGPNQPQHF | TGTGCCAGCAGTTACGACACAGGGCCCAATCAGCCCCAGCATTTT
. | TRBJ2-7 | TRBD2 | TRBV4-3 | CASSQDLAGFSEQYF | TGCGCCAGCAGCCAAGATCTAGCGGGGTTTAGTGAGCAGTACTTC
. | TRBJ2-5 | . | TRBV29-1 | CSADRSKGDQYF | TGCAGCGCCGACCGGTCAAAAGGGGACCAGTACTTC
. | TRBJ1-2 | . | TRBV6-5 | CASRRQEIYGYTF | TGTGCCAGCAGACGACAGGAGATCTATGGCTACACCTTC
few | TRBJ1-5 | . | TRBV9 | CASSETDNQPQHF | TGTGCCAGCAGCGAAACAGATAATCAGCCCCAGCATTTT
. | TRBJ1-1 | . | TRBV29-1 | CSVLGPLIMNTEAFF | TGCAGCGTTTTGGGCCCTTTGATCATGAACACTGAAGCTTTCTTT
. | TRBJ2-3 | . | TRBV25-1 | CASSEVLTDTQYF | TGTGCCAGCAGTGAAGTATTGACAGATACGCAGTATTTT
. | TRBJ1-5 | . | TRBV27 | CASSPLLASNQPQHF | TGTGCCAGCAGTCCGCTACTTGCCAGCAATCAGCCCCAGCATTTT
. | TRBJ2-7 | . | TRBV18 | CASSSPSYEQYF | TGTGCCAGCTCGTCTCCCTCCTACGAGCAGTACTTC
. | TRBJ1-2 | TRBD1 | TRBV5-1 | CASSSVPPRTGLGGYTF | TGCGCCAGCAGCTCGGTTCCCCCGAGGACAGGGTTAGGCGGCTACACCTTC
. | TRBJ2-5 | . | TRBV2 | CASSFERGLGETQYF | TGTGCCAGCAGTTTCGAACGGGGGTTAGGAGAGACCCAGTACTTC
. | TRBJ2-7 | TRBD1 | TRBV15 | CATSKGQAYEQYF | TGTGCCACCAGCAAAGGACAGGCCTACGAGCAGTACTTC
. | TRBJ2-2 | . | TRBV5-1 | CASSLLQVAGELFF | TGCGCCAGCAGCTTGTTACAGGTGGCCGGGGAGCTGTTTTTT
once | TRBJ1-1 | . | TRBV7-8 | CASSPQKPTEAFF | TGTGCCAGCAGCCCCCAGAAACCCACTGAAGCTTTCTTT
few | TRBJ2-1 | TRBD2 | TRBV5-1 | CASSLFLAGDGNEQFF | TGCGCCAGCAGCTTGTTCCTAGCGGGAGACGGCAATGAGCAGTTCTTC